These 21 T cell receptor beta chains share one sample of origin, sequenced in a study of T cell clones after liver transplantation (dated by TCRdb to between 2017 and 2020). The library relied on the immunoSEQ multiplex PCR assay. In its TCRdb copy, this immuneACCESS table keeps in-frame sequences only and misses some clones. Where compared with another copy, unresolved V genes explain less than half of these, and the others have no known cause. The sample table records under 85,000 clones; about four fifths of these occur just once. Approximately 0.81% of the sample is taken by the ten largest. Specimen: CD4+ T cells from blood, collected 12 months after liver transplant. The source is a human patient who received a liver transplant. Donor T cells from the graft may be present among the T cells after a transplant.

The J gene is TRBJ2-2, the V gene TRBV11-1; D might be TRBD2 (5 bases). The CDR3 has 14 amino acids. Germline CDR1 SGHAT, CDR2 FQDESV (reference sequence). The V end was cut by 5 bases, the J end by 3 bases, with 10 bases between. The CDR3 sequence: CASSLRTYTGELFF. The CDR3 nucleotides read TGTGCCAGCAGCCTAAGGACTTACACCGGGGAGCTGTTTTTT.

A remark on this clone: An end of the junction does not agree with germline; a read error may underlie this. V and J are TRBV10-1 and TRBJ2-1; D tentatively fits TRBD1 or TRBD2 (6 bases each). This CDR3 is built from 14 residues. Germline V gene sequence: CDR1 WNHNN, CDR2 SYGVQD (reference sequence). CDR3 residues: CASGRDWGDKEQFF. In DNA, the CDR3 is TGCGCCAGCGGCCGAGATTGGGGGGACAAGGAGCAGTTCTTC.

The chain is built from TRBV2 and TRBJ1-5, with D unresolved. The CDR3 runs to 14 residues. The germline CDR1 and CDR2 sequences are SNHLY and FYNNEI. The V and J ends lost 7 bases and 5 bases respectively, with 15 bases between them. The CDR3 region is CASTRQASDQPQHF. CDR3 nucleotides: TGTGCCAGCACCCGGCAGGCTTCGGATCAGCCCCAGCATTTT.

CDR3 loop: CASSLGDSYISGNTIYF. Written as DNA, the CDR3 is TGTGCCAGCAGCTTAGGGGACAGCTATATTTCTGGAAACACCATATATTTT. The genes are TRBV7-6 and TRBJ1-3; 7 bases fit TRBD1. The V gene end was trimmed by 1 base and the J gene end by 1 base; junction bases not matched to a gene: 7. CDR3 length equals 17 residues. Germline CDR1 SGHVS, CDR2 FNYEAQ.

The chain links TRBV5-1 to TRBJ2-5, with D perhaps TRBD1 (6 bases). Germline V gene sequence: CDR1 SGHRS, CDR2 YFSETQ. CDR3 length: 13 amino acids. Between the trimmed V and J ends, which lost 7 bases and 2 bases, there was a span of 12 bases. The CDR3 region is CASYKGDQETQYF. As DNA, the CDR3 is TGCGCCAGCTACAAGGGGGATCAAGAGACCCAGTACTTC. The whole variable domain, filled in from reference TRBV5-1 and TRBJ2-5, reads KAGVTQTPRYLIKTRGQQVTLSCSPISGHRSVSWYQQTPGQGLQFLFEYFSETQRNKGNFPGRFSGRQFSNSRSEMNVSTLELGDSALYLCASYKGDQETQYFGPGTRLLVL.

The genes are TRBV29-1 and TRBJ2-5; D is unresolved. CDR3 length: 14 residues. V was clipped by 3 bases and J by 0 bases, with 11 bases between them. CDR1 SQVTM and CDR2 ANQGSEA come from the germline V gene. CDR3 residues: CSVDKNGYQETQYF. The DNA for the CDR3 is TGCAGCGTTGACAAGAACGGGTACCAAGAGACCCAGTACTTC.

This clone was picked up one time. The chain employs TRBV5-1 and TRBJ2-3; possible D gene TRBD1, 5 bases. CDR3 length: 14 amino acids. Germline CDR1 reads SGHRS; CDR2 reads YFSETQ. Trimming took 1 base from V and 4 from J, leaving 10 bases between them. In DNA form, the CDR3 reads TGCGCCAGCAGCTTGTTTCCAGGGCCAGATACGCAGTATTTT. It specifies CASSLFPGPDTQYF. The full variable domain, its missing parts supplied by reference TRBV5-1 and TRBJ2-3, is KAGVTQTPRYLIKTRGQQVTLSCSPISGHRSVSWYQQTPGQGLQFLFEYFSETQRNKGNFPGRFSGRQFSNSRSEMNVSTLELGDSALYLCASSLFPGPDTQYFGPGTRLTVL.

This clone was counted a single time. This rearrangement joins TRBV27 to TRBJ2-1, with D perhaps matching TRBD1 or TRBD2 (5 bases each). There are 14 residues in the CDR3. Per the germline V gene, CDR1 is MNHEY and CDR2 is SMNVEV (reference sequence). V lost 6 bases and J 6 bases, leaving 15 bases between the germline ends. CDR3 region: CASSGTQISNEQFF. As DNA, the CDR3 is TGTGCCAGCAGCGGGACCCAGATATCCAATGAGCAGTTCTTC.

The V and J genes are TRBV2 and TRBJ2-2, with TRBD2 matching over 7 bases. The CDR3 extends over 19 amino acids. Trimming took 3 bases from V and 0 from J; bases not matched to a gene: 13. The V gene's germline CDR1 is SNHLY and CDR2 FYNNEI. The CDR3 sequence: CASSDLTLWEGPNTGELFF. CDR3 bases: TGTGCCAGCAGTGACCTTACGCTCTGGGAGGGACCGAACACCGGGGAGCTGTTTTTT.

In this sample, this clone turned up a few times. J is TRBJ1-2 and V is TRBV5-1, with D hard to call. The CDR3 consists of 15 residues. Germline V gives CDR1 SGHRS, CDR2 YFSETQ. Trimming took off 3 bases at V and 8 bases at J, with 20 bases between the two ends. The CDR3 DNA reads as TGCGCCAGCAGCTCCGGATCCGGACTGGCCCGGGGCTACACCTTC. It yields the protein CASSSGSGLARGYTF.

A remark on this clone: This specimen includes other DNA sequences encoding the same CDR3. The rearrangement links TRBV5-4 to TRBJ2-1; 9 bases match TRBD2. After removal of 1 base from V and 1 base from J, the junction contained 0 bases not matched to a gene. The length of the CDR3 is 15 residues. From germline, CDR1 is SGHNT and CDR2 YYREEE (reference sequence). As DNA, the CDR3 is TGTGCCAGCAGCTTGACTAGCGGGTCCTACAATGAGCAGTTCTTC. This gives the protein CASSLTSGSYNEQFF. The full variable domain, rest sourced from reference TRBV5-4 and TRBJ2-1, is ETGVTQSPTHLIKTRGQQVTLRCSSQSGHNTVSWYQQALGQGPQFIFQYYREEENGRGNFPPRFSGLQFPNYSSELNVNALELDDSALYLCASSLTSGSYNEQFFGPGTRLTVL.

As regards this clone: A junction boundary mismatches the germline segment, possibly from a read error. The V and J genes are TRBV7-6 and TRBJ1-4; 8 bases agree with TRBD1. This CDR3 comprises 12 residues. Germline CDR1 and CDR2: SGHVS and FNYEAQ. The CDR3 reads CASSFAGQVPIF. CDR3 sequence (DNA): TGTGCCAGCAGCTTCGCGGGACAGGTACCAATTTTT.

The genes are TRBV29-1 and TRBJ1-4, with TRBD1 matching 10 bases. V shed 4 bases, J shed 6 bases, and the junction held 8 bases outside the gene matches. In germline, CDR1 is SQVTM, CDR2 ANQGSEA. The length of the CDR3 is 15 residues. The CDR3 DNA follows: TGCAGCGTTGGGTCCCGGACAGGGGGAGATGAAAAACTGTTTTTT. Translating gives CSVGSRTGGDEKLFF.

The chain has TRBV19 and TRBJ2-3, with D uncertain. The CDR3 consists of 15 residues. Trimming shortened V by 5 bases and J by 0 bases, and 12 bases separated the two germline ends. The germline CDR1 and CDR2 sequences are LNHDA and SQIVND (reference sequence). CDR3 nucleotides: TGTGCCAGTAGTCCCCGGAGATATAGCACAGATACGCAGTATTTT. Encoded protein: CASSPRRYSTDTQYF.

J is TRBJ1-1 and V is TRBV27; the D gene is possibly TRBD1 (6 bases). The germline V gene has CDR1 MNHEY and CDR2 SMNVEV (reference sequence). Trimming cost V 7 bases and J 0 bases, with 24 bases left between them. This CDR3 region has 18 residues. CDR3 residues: CASIPIRRGGGMNTEAFF. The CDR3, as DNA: TGTGCCAGCATCCCCATAAGGAGAGGGGGGGGCATGAACACTGAAGCTTTCTTT.

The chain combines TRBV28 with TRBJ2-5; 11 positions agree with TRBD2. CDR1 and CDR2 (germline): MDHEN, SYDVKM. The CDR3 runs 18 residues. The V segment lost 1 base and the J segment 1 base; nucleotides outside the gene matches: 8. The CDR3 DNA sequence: TGTGCCAGCAGTTTATCAGTACTAGCGGGAGCCCGCCAAGAGACCCAGTACTTC. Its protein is CASSLSVLAGARQETQYF.

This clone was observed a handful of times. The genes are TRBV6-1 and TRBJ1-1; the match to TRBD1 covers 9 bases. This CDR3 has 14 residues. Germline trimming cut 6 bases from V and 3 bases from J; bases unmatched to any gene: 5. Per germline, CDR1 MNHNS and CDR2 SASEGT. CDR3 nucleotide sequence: TGTGCCAGCAGGCCTCGGACAGGGGACACTGAAGCTTTCTTT. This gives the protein CASRPRTGDTEAFF.

In DNA form, the CDR3 reads TGTGCCAGCTCCTCCCGGGCAGGGAAAACGAACACTGAAGCTTTCTTT. Its protein product is CASSSRAGKTNTEAFF. The chain links TRBV9 to TRBJ1-1, with D possibly matching TRBD1 (5 bases). In germline, CDR1 is SGDLS, CDR2 YYNGEE. The V end lost 7 bases, the J end lost 1 base, and 20 bases lay between the germline ends. CDR3 length: 16 amino acids.

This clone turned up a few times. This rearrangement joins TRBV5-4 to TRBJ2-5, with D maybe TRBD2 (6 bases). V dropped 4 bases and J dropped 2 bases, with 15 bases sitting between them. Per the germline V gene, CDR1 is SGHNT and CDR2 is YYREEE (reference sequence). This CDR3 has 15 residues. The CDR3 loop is CASSPWGGGQETQYF. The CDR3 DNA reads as TGTGCCAGCAGCCCTTGGGGAGGTGGGCAAGAGACCCAGTACTTC.

CDR3 nucleotide sequence: TGCGCCAGCAGGTCGGCACTACTTAGCACAGATACGCAGTATTTT. The encoded protein is CASRSALLSTDTQYF. The V gene is TRBV5-1, the J gene TRBJ2-3; D not certain. Between the trimmed V and J ends, which lost 5 bases and 0 bases, there was a span of 13 bases. Germline V gene data show CDR1 as SGHRS and CDR2 as YFSETQ. CDR3 length equals 15 residues.

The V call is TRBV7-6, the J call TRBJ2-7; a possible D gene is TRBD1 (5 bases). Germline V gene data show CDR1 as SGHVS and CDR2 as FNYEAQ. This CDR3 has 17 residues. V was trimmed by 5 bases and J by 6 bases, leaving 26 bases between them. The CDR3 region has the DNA TGTGCCAGCAGCCACGGGTCGGGCAGGGCCCTAGGGGCCGAGCAGTACTTC. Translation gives CASSHGSGRALGAEQYF.